This T cell receptor (beta chain) was sequenced in a study of cytomegalovirus exposure and HLA in healthy donors. Notes on the study in general: The study designated over 150 TCR beta chains cytomegalovirus-associated.

PCR employed 60 Vbeta and 13 Jbeta primers. Repertoires were generated with immunoSEQ multiplex PCR, while TCRdb's copy carries only in-frame clones and drops some. Among 200,000 or so clones listed, over 75% were seen once. Germline values: CDR1 LGHNA, CDR2 YSLEER. The CDR3 spans 13 residues. With 1 base clipped from V and 6 bases from J, the junction kept 1 base outside the gene matches. With respect to this clone: The antigen remains undetermined.

This receptor was taken from a girl under two years old in good health and CMV-seronegative. The chain has TRBV4-3 and TRBJ2-3; 7 bases agree with TRBD2. Sequencing input: PBMCs. CDR3 loop: CASSQAGGDTQYF. The CDR3 region has the DNA TGCGCCAGCAGCCAAGCCGGGGGGGATACGCAGTATTTT.